The present T cell receptor beta chain was sequenced within a study of human T cells and chemical hapten exposure. Overall study results and limits: Expanded TCRs formed significantly more large CDR3 similarity clusters than controls.

Time point described: patch test 1, 2 weeks after DPC sensitization. As for treatment: therapeutic diphenylcyclopropenone sensitization with weekly scalp DPC. From germline, CDR1 is SQVTM and CDR2 ANQGSEA. The length of the CDR3 is 14 residues. The V end was cut by 8 bases, the J end by 6 bases, with 20 bases between. TCRdb re-called the RACE reads through MiXCR, storing one row per CDR3 protein. Here the sample spans around 380,000 distinct CDR3 sequences, 4.8% being singletons. This clonotype has a count of ten or more. Its antigen is still unknown. The material was whole blood, obtained in connection with sensitization to the hapten diphenylcyclopropenone (DPC). This chain connects TRBV29-1 to TRBJ2-1; D is perhaps TRBD1 or TRBD2 (6 bases each). The TCR was taken from a woman aged 45 to 65 with alopecia areata. Some clones in this sample may be carry-over from other donors' samples. Here the CDR3 DNA reads TGCAGCTTCCTGGGGGGCGCAAGGGTCAATGAGCAGTTCTTC. It translates to CSFLGGARVNEQFF.